Below, 27 T cell receptor beta chains from the same sample are listed, as sequenced in a study of regulatory T cells in long-lasting Graves disease. Construction of TCR beta libraries relied on iRepertoire HTBI primers and on Arm-PCR targeting CDR3 regions. TCRdb itself ran the multiplex PCR reads through MiXCR, one entry per CDR3 protein. Of roughly 420,000 distinct CDR3 sequences in the sample, about a sixth were seen once. Time point indicated: newly diagnosed GD, antithyroid drugs for less than 3 months. Researchers made the TCR library from RNA that was extracted from PBMCs. These records were also assigned to another study, of T cells in Graves' hyperthyroidism and ophthalmopathy.

Sequenced here: peripheral blood mononuclear cells (PBMCs), sampled at new diagnosis, from a patient treated with antithyroid drugs. The receptors were sampled from a woman aged 25 to 39 with Graves disease.

This clonotype was observed a handful of times. CDR3 amino acids: CASSPSANTGELFF. The CDR3 DNA follows: TGTGCCAGCAGCCCCTCCGCGAACACCGGGGAGCTGTTTTTT. This chain uses TRBV3-1 with TRBJ2-2; D uncertain. Germline values: CDR1 LGHDT, CDR2 YNNKEL (reference sequence). Trimming stripped 4 bases from V and 0 bases from J, with 6 bases between. This CDR3 is built from 14 residues.

This clonotype was seen a few times. The V gene is TRBV7-2, the J gene TRBJ1-3, with D tentatively TRBD1 (5 bases). This CDR3 is built from 15 residues. V lost 0 bases, J lost 4 bases, and 10 bases lay in between. Per germline, CDR1 SGHTA and CDR2 FQGNSA. The CDR3 DNA follows: TGTGCCAGCAGCTTAGCGACGACAGCAGGAAACACCATATATTTT. Encoded protein: CASSLATTAGNTIYF.

This clonotype was observed many times. The chain links TRBV20-1 to TRBJ2-7; 10 nucleotides line up with TRBD2. The V gene end was trimmed by 1 base and the J gene end by 4 bases; junction bases not matched to a gene: 10. This CDR3 region has 16 residues. Looked up from germline, CDR1 is DFQATT and CDR2 is SNEGSKA (reference sequence). This chain's CDR3 is CSARGAGTSDNYEQYF. Here the CDR3 DNA reads TGCAGTGCTAGAGGGGCAGGGACTAGCGATAATTACGAGCAGTACTTC.

This clonotype was found a few times. The chain is built from TRBV4-1 and TRBJ1-1; maybe TRBD1 (6 bases). CDR1 and CDR2 (germline): MGHRA, YSYEKL. The CDR3 runs to 15 residues. V was trimmed by 0 bases and J by 10 bases, leaving 18 bases between them. The CDR3 is CASSQERAARGRAFF. CDR3 sequence (DNA): TGCGCCAGCAGCCAAGAAAGGGCTGCGCGGGGGCGAGCTTTCTTT.

This clonotype was recorded many times. The J gene is TRBJ1-1, the V gene TRBV7-9; a weak D match, TRBD1 (5 bases). V shed 6 bases and J shed 1 base, with 9 bases lying between them. Germline lookup yields CDR1 SEHNR and CDR2 FQNEAQ (reference sequence). CDR3 size: 13 residues. CDR3 region: CASSWDGNTEAFF. The DNA of the CDR3 is TGTGCCAGCAGTTGGGACGGGAACACTGAAGCTTTCTTT. The complete variable domain, with remaining parts taken from reference TRBV7-9 and TRBJ1-1, reads DTGVSQNPRHKITKRGQNVTFRCDPISEHNRLYWYRQTLGQGPEFLTYFQNEAQLEKSRLLSDRFSAERPKGSFSTLEIQRTEQGDSAMYLCASSWDGNTEAFFGQGTRLTVV.

A remark on this clonotype: A much larger clone differs from this one at a single base, so this may be a read error. The gene calls are TRBV5-1 and TRBJ2-7, with 12 positions matching TRBD2. This CDR3 is 14 amino acids long. Germline V gene lookup returns CDR1 SGHRS and CDR2 YFSETQ. The CDR3 sequence: CASSMTSGSYGQYF. The DNA of the CDR3 is TGCGCCAGCAGCATGACTAGCGGGAGTTACGGGCAGTACTTC. Full variable domain (remainder filled in from reference TRBV5-1 and TRBJ2-7): KAGVTQTPRYLIKTRGQQVTLSCSPISGHRSVSWYQQTPGQGLQFLFEYFSETQRNKGNFPGRFSGRQFSNSRSEMNVSTLELGDSALYLCASSMTSGSYGQYFGPGTRLTVT.

This clonotype has at least ten counts. This chain's CDR3 is CASSLNRESREQYF. In nucleotides, the CDR3 is TGTGCCAGCAGCTTAAACAGGGAGAGTCGCGAGCAGTACTTC. The chain carries TRBV7-9 and TRBJ2-7; TRBD1 might be the D (6 bases). This CDR3 has 14 amino acids. Germline V gives CDR1 SEHNR, CDR2 FQNEAQ (reference sequence). Trimming removed 2 bases from V and 6 bases from J, with 14 bases in between.

This clonotype appeared many times. The rearrangement uses TRBV24-1 and TRBJ2-7, with D unclear. The CDR3 spans 13 residues. The V and J ends lost 3 bases and 1 base respectively, with 6 bases between them. Germline V gene data show CDR1 as KGHDR and CDR2 as SFDVKD. In nucleotides, the CDR3 is TGTGCCACCAGTGATCCTACGTCCTACGAGCAGTACTTC. Translating gives CATSDPTSYEQYF.

In this sample, this clonotype turned up many times. The chain recombines TRBV7-8 with TRBJ1-2; TRBD1 matches 8 bases. J was trimmed by 6 bases and V by 0 bases; bases with no gene match: 9. This CDR3 is built from 16 residues. Germline V gives CDR1 SGHVS, CDR2 FQNEAQ. CDR3 nucleotide sequence: TGTGCCAGCAGCTTAGCGGACAGGGCCACTTTTAATGGCTACACCTTC. Translated: CASSLADRATFNGYTF. Drawing the rest from reference TRBV7-8 and TRBJ1-2, the complete variable domain is GAGVSQSPRYKVAKRGQDVALRCDPISGHVSLFWYQQALGQGPEFLTYFQNEAQLDKSGLPSDRFFAERPEGSVSTLKIQRTQQEDSAVYLCASSLADRATFNGYTFGSGTRLTVV.

Ten or more counts support this clonotype. V and J are TRBV28 and TRBJ2-7; D gene uncertain. The CDR3 totals 11 residues. The V and J ends lost 6 bases and 12 bases respectively, with 15 bases between them. Germline loops: CDR1 MDHEN, CDR2 SYDVKM. CDR3 sequence (DNA): TGTGCCAGCAGCTACCTGCAAGGTTGGTACTTC. Its protein is CASSYLQGWYF.

This clonotype was found a few times. The chain couples TRBV6-2 or TRBV6-3 to TRBJ1-1; D is perhaps TRBD1 (5 bases). V gave up 4 bases and J gave up 11 bases, with 20 bases separating them. The CDR3 is 14 amino acids. Germline CDR1 and CDR2: MNHEY and SVGEGT. DNA for the CDR3: TGTGCCAGCAGTTTACTGTTCGGGGGAGTTGGGGCTTTCTTT. This translates into CASSLLFGGVGAFF.

The sample holds many counts of this clonotype. The chain links TRBV18 to TRBJ2-1, with D maybe TRBD2 (5 bases). The V and J ends lost 3 bases and 12 bases respectively, with 9 bases between them. This CDR3 is built from 11 residues. Germline V lookup: CDR1 KGHSH, CDR2 LQKENI. The CDR3 DNA is TGTGCCAGCTCACCGAGGGAAGGGCAGTTCTTC. This gives the protein CASSPREGQFF. Supplemented by reference TRBV18 and TRBJ2-1, the full variable domain reads NAGVMQNPRHLVRRRGQEARLRCSPMKGHSHVYWYRQLPEEGLKFMVYLQKENIIDESGMPKERFSAEFPKEGPSILRIQQVVRGDSAAYFCASSPREGQFFGPGTRLTVL.

This clonotype was seen more than once but under ten times. This chain uses TRBV7-2 with TRBJ1-5, with no clear D. Germline V gene lookup returns CDR1 SGHTA and CDR2 FQGNSA. Trimming left V 6 bases short and J 7 bases short, with 13 bases between. The CDR3 is made up of 13 amino acids. CDR3 bases: TGTGCCAGCAGGCTGGGGAAACGACAGCCCCAGCATTTT. Translated, it gives CASRLGKRQPQHF. The whole variable domain, filled in from reference TRBV7-2 and TRBJ1-5, reads GAGVSQSPSNKVTEKGKDVELRCDPISGHTALYWYRQSLGQGLEFLIYFQGNSAPDKSGLPSDRFSAERTGGSVSTLTIQRTQQEDSAVYLCASRLGKRQPQHFGDGTRLSIL.

This clonotype showed up many times. V gene TRBV6-2 or TRBV6-3 combines with J gene TRBJ2-1; 7 bases are a match to TRBD1. The junction had 4 bases not matched to a gene; V was cut back by 4 bases and J by 7 bases. CDR1 is MNHEY and CDR2 is SVGEGT in the germline V gene. The length of the CDR3 is 13 residues. CDR3 DNA sequence: TGTGCCAGCAGTTCCACGACAGGGAATGAGCAGTTCTTC. This translates into CASSSTTGNEQFF.

This clonotype was counted between two and nine times. The chain couples TRBV18 to TRBJ1-1; weak D call: TRBD1 (5 bases). The V end was cut by 3 bases, the J end by 0 bases, with 17 bases between. The germline gives CDR1 KGHSH, CDR2 LQKENI. The length of the CDR3 is 17 residues. This chain's CDR3 is CASSPSDRRVMNTEAFF. CDR3 nucleotide sequence: TGTGCCAGCTCACCCTCCGACAGACGAGTAATGAACACTGAAGCTTTCTTT. Filled out from reference TRBV18 and TRBJ1-1, the complete variable domain reads NAGVMQNPRHLVRRRGQEARLRCSPMKGHSHVYWYRQLPEEGLKFMVYLQKENIIDESGMPKERFSAEFPKEGPSILRIQQVVRGDSAAYFCASSPSDRRVMNTEAFFGQGTRLTVV.

This clonotype was picked up many times. The chain carries TRBV28 and TRBJ2-1; TRBD1 or TRBD2 may be the D gene (6 bases each). V lost 4 bases and J 3 bases, leaving 19 bases between the germline ends. The V gene's germline CDR1 is MDHEN and CDR2 SYDVKM. The CDR3 runs to 17 residues. CDR3 sequence (DNA): TGTGCCAGCAGTTCGGAGGGGGAATTGGGATACTACAATGAGCAGTTCTTC. Its translation is CASSSEGELGYYNEQFF. The full variable domain, with the rest looked up from reference TRBV28 and TRBJ2-1, is DVKVTQSSRYLVKRTGEKVFLECVQDMDHENMFWYRQDPGLGLRLIYFSYDVKMKEKGDIPEGYSVSREKKERFSLILESASTNQTSMYLCASSSEGELGYYNEQFFGPGTRLTVL.

The chain has TRBV30 and TRBJ1-4; the D gene is possibly TRBD1 (5 bases). This CDR3 region has 16 residues. V dropped 1 base and J dropped 1 base, with 13 bases sitting between them. Germline V gene lookup returns CDR1 GTSNPN and CDR2 SVGIG (reference sequence). DNA for the CDR3: TGTGCCTGGAGTGCCTTCCGGGGGGGAACTAATGAAAAACTGTTTTTT. This gives the protein CAWSAFRGGTNEKLFF.

A few counts support this clonotype. The V call is TRBV20-1, the J call TRBJ2-7; unclear D gene. Deletions cut 5 bases from V and 6 bases from J, with 11 bases between. Looked up from germline, CDR1 is DFQATT and CDR2 is SNEGSKA (reference sequence). This CDR3 is built from 11 residues. The CDR3 DNA follows: TGCAGTGCTTCTGGTTGGGGCGAGCAGTACTTC. Its translation: CSASGWGEQYF.

This chain links TRBV9 with TRBJ2-6, with D hard to call. The CDR3 totals 18 residues. V lost 1 base, J lost 2 bases, and 16 bases lay in between. Germline CDR1 reads SGDLS; CDR2 reads YYNGEE. CDR3 nucleotide sequence: TGTGCCAGCAGCGTAAATTTACACCCGCGAGCTGGGGCCAACGTCCTGACTTTC. Protein product: CASSVNLHPRAGANVLTF.

This clonotype was counted many times. The chain carries TRBV7-2 and TRBJ1-2, with D maybe TRBD1 (5 bases). The CDR3 length is 14 residues. The V gene's germline CDR1 is SGHTA and CDR2 FQGNSA. Trimming removed 4 bases from V and 0 bases from J, with 9 bases in between. CDR3 coding DNA: TGTGCCAGCAGCTCAGGACACTCTAACTATGGCTACACCTTC. Its translation is CASSSGHSNYGYTF. Variable domain in full (rest from reference TRBV7-2 and TRBJ1-2): GAGVSQSPSNKVTEKGKDVELRCDPISGHTALYWYRQSLGQGLEFLIYFQGNSAPDKSGLPSDRFSAERTGGSVSTLTIQRTQQEDSAVYLCASSSGHSNYGYTFGSGTRLTVV.

This clonotype showed up many times. J is TRBJ1-1 and V is TRBV6-1, with TRBD1 as a possible D gene (6 bases). The CDR3 sequence is 14 residues long. Germline lookup yields CDR1 MNHNS and CDR2 SASEGT. Trimming took off 8 bases at V and 4 bases at J, with 17 bases between the two ends. CDR3 amino acids: CASAEQGATTEAFF. The CDR3 DNA is TGTGCCAGCGCAGAACAGGGTGCAACCACTGAAGCTTTCTTT.

This clonotype has at least ten counts. The rearrangement links TRBV30 to TRBJ2-1; D may match TRBD1 or TRBD2 (5 bases each). The CDR3 is made up of 13 amino acids. Trimming took 2 bases from V and 8 from J, leaving 13 bases between them. CDR1 is GTSNPN, CDR2 SVGIG, per germline (reference sequence). This CDR3 reads CAWSLRVRDEQFF. Here the CDR3 DNA reads TGTGCCTGGAGTTTGAGGGTCAGGGATGAGCAGTTCTTC.

In this sample, this clonotype turned up many times. The chain uses TRBV18 and TRBJ1-3; D gene unclear. The ends were cut back, 5 bases at V and 2 bases at J, with 19 bases in the middle. The CDR3 extends over 17 amino acids. The germline CDR1 and CDR2 sequences are KGHSH and LQKENI. The CDR3: CASSLRAGRPTGNTIYF. In DNA form, the CDR3 reads TGTGCCAGCTCATTGCGGGCCGGGAGGCCGACTGGAAACACCATATATTTT.

This clonotype has only one observation. This could be a read error, since a much larger clone is one nucleotide away. The chain recombines TRBV7-9 with TRBJ2-7; D is uncertain. The germline CDR1 and CDR2 sequences are SEHNR and FQNEAQ (reference sequence). The CDR3 extends over 13 amino acids. In DNA, the CDR3 is TGTGCCAGCAGCATAGTTGCCCACTACGTGCAGTACTTC. Translation gives CASSIVAHYVQYF.

This clonotype has ten or more counts. The chain combines TRBV12-3 or TRBV12-4 with TRBJ2-3; 14 positions agree with TRBD2. The CDR3 is 18 amino acids. The ends lost 9 bases at V and 0 bases at J; junction bases unmatched: 11. The CDR3 coding sequence is TGTGCCAGGGCGGGACTAGCGGGAGTGACTACTAGCACAGATACGCAGTATTTT. Translating it yields CARAGLAGVTTSTDTQYF.

A word on this clonotype: This likely traces to a read error, being one base from a far larger clone. This rearrangement joins TRBV27 to TRBJ2-1; D unresolved. Between the trimmed V and J ends, which lost 9 bases and 9 bases, there was a span of 21 bases. Germline V gene data show CDR1 as MNHEY and CDR2 as SMNVEV (reference sequence). This CDR3 spans 14 amino acids. CDR3 coding DNA: TGTGCCAGTAGTCCCCCGGGCCATGCCAGTGAGCAGTTCTTC. Residues: CASSPPGHASEQFF.

This clonotype occurred many times. The chain couples TRBV13 to TRBJ1-2; D unclear. Trimming removed 0 bases from V and 4 bases from J, with 9 bases in between. Per the germline V gene, CDR1 is PRHDT and CDR2 is FYEKMQ (reference sequence). The CDR3 runs to 14 residues. The CDR3 protein is CASSLGTGSYGYTF. The CDR3 DNA reads TGTGCCAGCAGCTTAGGCACCGGGAGCTATGGCTACACCTTC.